One and the same sample provided the 8 T cell receptor beta chains below, sequenced in a study of T-cell reconstitution after alpha-beta-depleted transplantation in children. Unique molecular identifiers were incorporated during preparation of the TCRbeta library. TCRdb re-called the PCR reads through MiXCR, storing one row per CDR3 protein. The repertoire includes about 1,000,000 distinct CDR3 sequences, roughly 29% of them detected once, and roughly 27% sits in the top ten. Sample: PBMCs, mostly from graft donor cells, taken 360 days after TCRalphabeta/CD19-depleted stem cell transplant. The receptors come from a boy younger than two who had a stem cell transplant for SCID, so the T cells may come from the graft donor.

V is TRBV5-1 and J is TRBJ2-3, with D tentatively TRBD1 (6 bases). With 3 bases removed from V and 4 bases from J, the gap between germline ends came to 15 bases. The CDR3 is 15 amino acids. The germline gives CDR1 SGHRS, CDR2 YFSETQ. CDR3 in amino acids: CASSWDKFGADTQYF. In DNA form, the CDR3 reads TGCGCCAGCAGCTGGGACAAGTTTGGGGCAGATACGCAGTATTTT.

This clonotype was seen many times. At one end, the junction sequence differs from germline, possibly due to a read error. The chain employs TRBV20-1 and TRBJ2-5; 9 bases map to TRBD2. The CDR3 is made up of 13 amino acids. CDR1 is DFQATT and CDR2 is SNEGSKA in the germline V gene (reference sequence). This chain's CDR3 is CSARVGSGGLCRF. CDR3 nucleotide sequence: TGCAGTGCTAGAGTTGGTAGCGGGGGTCTTTGTCGCTTC.

The rearrangement links TRBV7-9 to TRBJ1-4; TRBD1 matches at 11 bases. The CDR3 totals 17 residues. From germline, CDR1 is SEHNR and CDR2 FQNEAQ (reference sequence). After removal of 1 base from V and 6 bases from J, the junction contained 7 bases not matched to a gene. This chain's CDR3 is CASSLVGQGDSDEKLFF. The CDR3 coding sequence is TGTGCCAGCAGCTTAGTGGGACAGGGGGATTCGGATGAAAAACTGTTTTTT.

This clonotype has only a few counts. J is TRBJ2-7 and V is TRBV4-1; D may be TRBD1 or TRBD2 (5 bases each). CDR1 and CDR2 (germline): MGHRA, YSYEKL. The V gene lost 1 base and the J gene lost 2 bases, with 12 bases spanning the gap. The length of the CDR3 is 15 residues. This chain's CDR3 is CASSQGVGTPYEQYF. The CDR3 nucleotides read TGCGCCAGCAGCCAAGGAGTAGGGACCCCCTACGAGCAGTACTTC.

The rearrangement joins TRBV5-4 to TRBJ2-3; perhaps TRBD2 as D (6 bases). Germline V gives CDR1 SGHNT, CDR2 YYREEE (reference sequence). The length of the CDR3 is 15 residues. Between the trimmed V and J ends, which lost 0 bases and 4 bases, there was a span of 12 bases. The CDR3 protein is CASSLGPGDADTQYF. As DNA, the CDR3 is TGTGCCAGCAGCTTGGGGCCGGGGGACGCAGATACGCAGTATTTT. Full variable domain (outside the CDR3, taken from reference TRBV5-4 and TRBJ2-3): ETGVTQSPTHLIKTRGQQVTLRCSSQSGHNTVSWYQQALGQGPQFIFQYYREEENGRGNFPPRFSGLQFPNYSSELNVNALELDDSALYLCASSLGPGDADTQYFGPGTRLTVL.

This clonotype was seen only a few times. The chain couples TRBV7-9 to TRBJ1-1; the match to TRBD1 covers 8 bases. CDR3 size: 15 residues. Trimming at V came to 4 bases and at J to 1 base, leaving 5 bases not matched to a gene. Germline V lookup: CDR1 SEHNR, CDR2 FQNEAQ (reference sequence). The CDR3 sequence is CASSSPGTGNTEAFF. DNA of the CDR3: TGTGCCAGCAGCTCTCCAGGGACAGGGAACACTGAAGCTTTCTTT.

The chain links TRBV5-1 to TRBJ2-3; 7 bases fit TRBD1. The CDR3 covers 16 residues. Germline assignment: CDR1 SGHRS and CDR2 YFSETQ. Trimming cost V 3 bases and J 0 bases; bases outside gene matches: 7. For the CDR3, the DNA is TGCGCCAGCAGCTCCAGACAGGGCTGGAGCACAGATACGCAGTATTTT. Translation gives CASSSRQGWSTDTQYF.

This clonotype has ten or more counts. The V gene is TRBV20-1, the J gene TRBJ2-3; 8 bases are shared with TRBD1. V lost 2 bases and J lost 4; bases outside the gene matches: 5. The CDR3 totals 14 residues. Germline values: CDR1 DFQATT, CDR2 SNEGSKA (reference sequence). CDR3 nucleotide sequence: TGCAGTGCTAGAACAGGGGGGAAGGCAGATACGCAGTATTTT. This encodes CSARTGGKADTQYF.